These 30 T cell receptor beta chains came from one sample sequenced in a study of early T cells in non-severe SARS-CoV-2 infection. TCRdb fed the 5' RACE reads into MiXCR, producing one record per CDR3 protein. The repertoire holds about 69,000 distinct CDR3 sequences, with under 9.5% as singletons. Sequencing input: whole blood. The receptor set was obtained from an adult who was a healthcare worker with PCR-confirmed SARS-CoV-2 infection or an uninfected control (not recorded which).

About this clonotype itself: It may be a read error: a sequence one base away is much more abundant. V usage is TRBV14 and J usage is TRBJ2-1; 9 bases agree with TRBD1. Germline CDR1 reads SGHDN; CDR2 reads FVKESK. Germline trimming cut 5 bases from V and 9 bases from J; bases unmatched to any gene: 5. The CDR3 contains 13 residues. CDR3 amino acids: CASSGTGSLEQFF. CDR3 DNA: TGTGCCAGCAGCGGGACAGGGAGCCTTGAGCAGTTCTTC.

This clonotype has ten or more counts. The chain combines TRBV11-2 with TRBJ2-6, with a possible D match to TRBD2 (6 bases). V was pared by 1 base and J by 0 bases, with 13 bases between. The CDR3 runs 18 residues. Germline CDR1 is SGHAT and CDR2 is FQNNGV. The chain's CDR3 is CASSLASANPSGANVLTF. In DNA, the CDR3 is TGTGCCAGCAGCTTAGCTAGCGCCAACCCCTCTGGGGCCAACGTCCTGACTTTC.

Regarding this clonotype: Since a far larger clone is one base different, this is likely a read error. The chain recombines TRBV5-5 with TRBJ2-3, with 7 nucleotides matching TRBD1. The CDR3 extends over 13 amino acids. From germline, CDR1 is SGHKS and CDR2 YYEKEE (reference sequence). The ends lost 6 bases at V and 3 bases at J; junction bases unmatched: 4. The CDR3 DNA follows: TGTGCCAGCACCGTACAGGGGACAGATACGCAGTATTTT. Amino acids: CASTVQGTDTQYF.

The rearrangement uses TRBV7-2 and TRBJ1-4, with D unresolved. The CDR3 spans 14 residues. V was clipped by 3 bases and J by 6 bases, with 11 bases between them. From germline, CDR1 is SGHTA and CDR2 FQGNSA. CDR3 bases: TGTGCCAGCAGCTTGGCCGGAGGGCATGAAAAACTGTTTTTT. This encodes CASSLAGGHEKLFF.

The chain joins TRBV20-1 to TRBJ1-1; no clear D. CDR1 and CDR2 from the germline V gene are DFQATT and SNEGSKA (reference sequence). V lost 0 bases and J 0 bases, leaving 8 bases between the germline ends. The CDR3 contains 14 residues. The chain's CDR3 is CSARDTRVNTEAFF. The CDR3 region has the DNA TGCAGTGCTAGAGATACGCGGGTGAACACTGAAGCTTTCTTT.

This clonotype was seen repeatedly, ten times or more. V is TRBV20-1 and J is TRBJ1-3, with a weak D call TRBD1 (6 bases). The CDR3 is 14 amino acids. The V gene lost 1 base and the J gene lost 5 bases, with 12 bases spanning the gap. Germline V gene sequence: CDR1 DFQATT, CDR2 SNEGSKA (reference sequence). The CDR3 protein is CSARGGGERNTIYF. In DNA, the CDR3 is TGCAGTGCTAGAGGTGGGGGCGAGAGAAACACCATATATTTT.

This clonotype was counted only a few times. CDR3 coding DNA: TGTGCCAGCAGTCTCCTAGGGGGGGAGAATCAGCAGTACTTC. Translated, it gives CASSLLGGENQQYF. V usage is TRBV27 and J usage is TRBJ2-7; weak D call: TRBD2 (7 bases). This CDR3 spans 14 amino acids. Per germline, CDR1 MNHEY and CDR2 SMNVEV (reference sequence). V was trimmed by 5 bases and J by 8 bases, leaving 19 bases between them.

This clonotype was seen ten or more times. The genes are TRBV3-1 and TRBJ1-2; 7 nucleotides match TRBD1. The CDR3 extends over 12 amino acids. The V gene end was trimmed by 4 bases and the J gene end by 9 bases; junction bases not matched to a gene: 5. CDR1 LGHDT and CDR2 YNNKEL come from the germline V gene (reference sequence). The CDR3 sequence: CASSPRDRSYTF. The CDR3 nucleotides are TGTGCCAGCAGCCCGAGGGACAGAAGCTACACCTTC. Based on the CDR3 plus reference TRBV3-1 and TRBJ1-2, the full variable domain is DTAVSQTPKYLVTQMGNDKSIKCEQNLGHDTMYWYKQDSKKFLKIMFSYNNKELIINETVPNRFSPKSPDKAHLNLHINSLELGDSAVYFCASSPRDRSYTFGSGTRLTVV.

This rearrangement joins TRBV29-1 to TRBJ2-7, with 8 bases aligning to TRBD1. The CDR3 is 14 amino acids. Germline V CDR1 and CDR2: SQVTM, ANQGSEA. J gave up 2 bases and V 0 bases, and 3 bases lay outside the gene matches. CDR3 in amino acids: CSVEDRGQAYEQYF. As DNA, the CDR3 is TGCAGCGTTGAAGATAGGGGACAGGCCTACGAGCAGTACTTC.

Ten or more counts support this clonotype. The chain uses TRBV5-8 and TRBJ2-5; 10 bases are a match to TRBD1. CDR1 and CDR2 (germline): SGHTS, YDEGEE. The CDR3 sequence is 13 residues long. J was trimmed by 4 bases and V by 4 bases; bases with no gene match: 1. DNA for the CDR3: TGTGCCAGCAGCCGGGACAGGGGAGAGACCCAGTACTTC. Protein sequence: CASSRDRGETQYF. Together with reference TRBV5-8 and TRBJ2-5, the CDR3 gives the full variable domain: EAGVTQSPTHLIKTRGQQATLRCSPISGHTSVYWYQQALGLGLQFLLWYDEGEERNRGNFPPRFSGRQFPNYSSELNVNALELEDSALYLCASSRDRGETQYFGPGTRLLVL.

This clonotype was counted only a few times. This chain joins TRBV5-5 and TRBJ2-5, with 10 nucleotides matching TRBD1. Trimming removed 5 bases from V and 4 bases from J; junction bases left unmatched: 5. Germline V gene lookup returns CDR1 SGHKS and CDR2 YYEKEE (reference sequence). The CDR3 contains 14 residues. The CDR3 spells CASSRQGAAETQYF. The CDR3 DNA reads as TGTGCCAGCAGTCGACAGGGGGCCGCAGAGACCCAGTACTTC.

Comment on this clonotype: One end of the junction does not line up with germline, which may come from a read error. The V and J genes are TRBV7-7 and TRBJ2-2; possibly TRBD2 for D (5 bases). Germline CDR1 reads SSHAT; CDR2 reads FNYEAQ (reference sequence). This CDR3 region has 12 residues. The CDR3 DNA reads TGTGTCAGCAGCTTTGGAGGCGGGGAGCTGTTTTTT. Amino acids: CVSSFGGGELFF.

This clonotype was seen at least ten times. The rearrangement joins TRBV4-3 to TRBJ2-1; tentatively, D is TRBD1 or TRBD2 (5 bases each). Per the germline V gene, CDR1 is LGHNA and CDR2 is YSLEER. The CDR3 is made up of 16 amino acids. V dropped 3 bases and J dropped 5 bases, with 17 bases sitting between them. In DNA form, the CDR3 reads TGCGCCAGCAGCCACTCTTACGGGACCCCTCACAATGAGCAGTTCTTC. It codes for CASSHSYGTPHNEQFF.

V usage is TRBV5-1 and J usage is TRBJ2-3; 14 bases fit TRBD2. Germline V lookup: CDR1 SGHRS, CDR2 YFSETQ. V lost 4 bases and J lost 6; bases outside the gene matches: 7. The CDR3 loop spans 16 amino acids. The DNA of the CDR3 is TGCGCCAGCAGCCAAGGACTAGCGGGGGGTGTTGATACGCAGTATTTT. Residues: CASSQGLAGGVDTQYF.

This clonotype was picked up many times. The rearrangement uses TRBV5-1 and TRBJ2-3; 8 bases are shared with TRBD2. Unmatched junction bases numbered 7, after V lost 2 bases and J lost 2 bases. Germline V gene data show CDR1 as SGHRS and CDR2 as YFSETQ. This CDR3 spans 16 amino acids. The CDR3 DNA reads as TGCGCCAGCAGCTTACAAAGCGGGGGCACCACAGATACGCAGTATTTT. Translated, it gives CASSLQSGGTTDTQYF. Together with reference TRBV5-1 and TRBJ2-3, the CDR3 gives the full variable domain: KAGVTQTPRYLIKTRGQQVTLSCSPISGHRSVSWYQQTPGQGLQFLFEYFSETQRNKGNFPGRFSGRQFSNSRSEMNVSTLELGDSALYLCASSLQSGGTTDTQYFGPGTRLTVL.

The chain combines TRBV13 with TRBJ2-7, with TRBD1 identical over 8 bases. Germline V gene lookup returns CDR1 PRHDT and CDR2 FYEKMQ (reference sequence). The CDR3 covers 14 residues. V trimming: 5 bases; J trimming: 4 bases; junction bases outside the gene matches: 7. The CDR3: CASSRGQEEYEQYF. The CDR3 nucleotides read TGTGCCAGCAGCCGGGGACAGGAGGAGTACGAGCAGTACTTC.

This clonotype was seen at least ten times. The rearrangement uses TRBV6-1 and TRBJ2-7; D gene ambiguous. Deletions cut 3 bases from V and 5 bases from J, with 14 bases between. Germline V CDR1 and CDR2: MNHNS, SASEGT. The CDR3 is 14 residues long. This CDR3 reads CASSDLGKWNEQYF. DNA of the CDR3: TGTGCCAGCAGTGATCTGGGGAAGTGGAACGAGCAGTACTTC.

Many counts were recorded for this clonotype. The chain is built from TRBV6-1 and TRBJ2-1; 7 nucleotides align to TRBD1. Germline lookup yields CDR1 MNHNS and CDR2 SASEGT. V lost 6 bases and J lost 1; bases outside the gene matches: 9. The CDR3 is 16 amino acids. In nucleotides, the CDR3 is TGTGCCAGCAGGTGGATGGACAGGTTGTCCTACAATGAGCAGTTCTTC. Protein sequence: CASRWMDRLSYNEQFF.

This clonotype occurred many times. The V and J genes are TRBV3-1 and TRBJ2-7; D gene unclear. Germline assignment: CDR1 LGHDT and CDR2 YNNKEL (reference sequence). CDR3 length: 12 residues. V dropped 4 bases and J dropped 4 bases, with 8 bases sitting between them. The CDR3 here is CASSPDGYEQYF. The CDR3 DNA reads TGTGCCAGCAGCCCCGACGGTTACGAGCAGTACTTC.

Points on this clonotype: A read error may explain this, as a much larger clone is one base away. V usage is TRBV5-1 and J usage is TRBJ2-3; tentatively, D is TRBD1 (5 bases). Germline loops: CDR1 SGHRS, CDR2 YFSETQ. The CDR3 is made up of 15 amino acids. The V gene lost 0 bases and the J gene lost 3 bases, with 11 bases spanning the gap. The CDR3 DNA sequence: TGCGCCAGCAGCTTGGAATCACGACAGACAGATACGCAGTATTTT. Translated, it gives CASSLESRQTDTQYF.

This chain's CDR3 is CASSRQGGQETQYF. The CDR3 DNA reads as TGTGCCAGCAGCCGACAGGGGGGCCAAGAGACCCAGTACTTC. The chain carries TRBV7-2 and TRBJ2-5, with TRBD1 matching 9 bases. Trimming cost V 5 bases and J 1 base; bases outside gene matches: 2. Germline CDR1 and CDR2: SGHTA and FQGNSA. This CDR3 comprises 14 residues.

Many counts were recorded for this clonotype. This chain connects TRBV1 to TRBJ2-7; TRBD2 is the table's D call, not checked against the DNA. TRBV1 counts as a pseudogene. The CDR3 length is 17 residues. The CDR3 protein is CTSSQDLRALSSYEQYF. The DNA for the CDR3 is TGCACCAGCAGCCAAGATCTTCGAGCGCTAAGCTCCTACGAGCAGTACTTC.

In DNA, the CDR3 is TGCGCCAGCAGCCAAGAGGGCGGGAGAGGCACCGGGGAGCTGTTTTTT. Protein product: CASSQEGGRGTGELFF. The chain employs TRBV4-3 and TRBJ2-2, with 7 nucleotides matching TRBD2. The V segment lost 0 bases and the J segment 4 bases; nucleotides outside the gene matches: 5. This CDR3 comprises 16 residues. CDR1 is LGHNA and CDR2 is YSLEER in the germline V gene.

Only a few counts were recorded for this clonotype. This chain joins TRBV12-5 and TRBJ1-2; D perhaps matches TRBD1 (6 bases). CDR3 length: 17 residues. CDR1 is LGHNT, CDR2 FRNRAP, per germline. Trimming stripped 6 bases from V and 6 bases from J, with 26 bases between. The chain's CDR3 is CASGLSIEGGRGDGYTF. In DNA form, the CDR3 reads TGTGCTAGTGGCCTCTCAATTGAGGGTGGCAGGGGAGATGGCTACACCTTC.

This clonotype was detected many times. The chain carries TRBV4-3 and TRBJ2-6; D is uncertain. V lost 0 bases to trimming and J lost 3 bases, with 9 bases between them. This CDR3 has 16 amino acids. The V gene's germline CDR1 is LGHNA and CDR2 YSLEER. Written as DNA, the CDR3 is TGCGCCAGCAGCCAAGATCCTTTCGGTGGGGCCAACGTCCTGACTTTC. This translates into CASSQDPFGGANVLTF.

The chain is built from TRBV12-3 or TRBV12-4 and TRBJ2-1; the D is unclear. This CDR3 is 13 amino acids long. Trimming took off 3 bases at V and 6 bases at J, with 9 bases between the two ends. Here the CDR3 reads CASSFFKGNEQFF. CDR3 coding DNA: TGTGCCAGCAGTTTTTTCAAGGGCAATGAGCAGTTCTTC.

This clonotype was found a few times. The gene calls are TRBV20-1 and TRBJ2-1; D not certain. The V end was cut by 5 bases, the J end by 7 bases, with 9 bases between. CDR1 and CDR2 from the germline V gene are DFQATT and SNEGSKA (reference sequence). CDR3 length: 11 amino acids. The CDR3 reads CSALTENEQFF. The DNA for the CDR3 is TGCAGTGCTCTGACTGAGAATGAGCAGTTCTTC.

This clonotype was seen many times. The junction differs from germline at one of its ends, possibly a read error. The rearrangement uses TRBV12-3 or TRBV12-4 and TRBJ1-1; possible D gene TRBD1, 6 bases. There are 13 residues in the CDR3. The CDR3 nucleotides are TGTGCCAGCAGTCTCGACAGGTATACTGAAGCCTTCTTT. Protein: CASSLDRYTEAFF.

This clonotype was observed many times. The V and J genes are TRBV7-9 and TRBJ1-1; D uncertain. Looked up from germline, CDR1 is SEHNR and CDR2 is FQNEAQ (reference sequence). The V gene lost 2 bases and the J gene lost 1 base, with 8 bases spanning the gap. The CDR3 is 14 residues long. CDR3 DNA sequence: TGTGCCAGCAGCTTAACAGCGGAGAACACTGAAGCTTTCTTT. The encoded protein is CASSLTAENTEAFF.

This clonotype came up many times. The chain employs TRBV5-1 and TRBJ2-5, with D uncertain. This CDR3 is 13 amino acids long. V shed 4 bases and J shed 2 bases, with 9 bases lying between them. The germline CDR1 and CDR2 sequences are SGHRS and YFSETQ. DNA for the CDR3: TGCGCCAGCAGCCATCCCTTGCAAGAGACCCAGTACTTC. This gives the protein CASSHPLQETQYF.